This TCR beta chain was sequenced for a study of blood T cell repertoires in COVID-19. The CDR3 has 15 residues. Trimming left V 2 bases short and J 6 bases short, with 15 bases between. Germline loops: CDR1 SGHRS, CDR2 YFSETQ. Repertoires were generated with immunoSEQ multiplex PCR, while TCRdb's copy carries only in-frame clones and drops some. The profile shows some 68,000 clones, around 90% of them singletons. The sequenced sample was peripheral blood. The rearrangement joins TRBV5-1 to TRBJ1-5; tentative D call: TRBD1 (5 bases). This clonotype was sampled from a middle-aged man with COVID-19, enrolled during active disease. In DNA, the CDR3 is TGCGCCAGCAGCTTCCGGGGCGTGGGGGGTCAGCCCCAGCATTTT. It encodes CASSFRGVGGQPQHF.